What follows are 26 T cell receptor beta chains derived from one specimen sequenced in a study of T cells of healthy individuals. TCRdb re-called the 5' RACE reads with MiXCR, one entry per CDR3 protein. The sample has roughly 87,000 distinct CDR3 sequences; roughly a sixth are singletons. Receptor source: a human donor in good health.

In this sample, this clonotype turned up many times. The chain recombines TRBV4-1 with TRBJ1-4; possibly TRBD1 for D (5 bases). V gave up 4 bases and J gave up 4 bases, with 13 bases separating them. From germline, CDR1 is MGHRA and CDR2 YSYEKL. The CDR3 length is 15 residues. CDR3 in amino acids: CASSRPQGINEKLFF. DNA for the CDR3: TGCGCCAGCAGCCGACCCCAGGGCATTAATGAAAAACTGTTTTTT.

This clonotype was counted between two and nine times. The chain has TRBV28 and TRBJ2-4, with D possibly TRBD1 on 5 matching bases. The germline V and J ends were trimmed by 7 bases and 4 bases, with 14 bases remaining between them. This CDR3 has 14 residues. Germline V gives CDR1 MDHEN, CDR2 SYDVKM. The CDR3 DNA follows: TGTGCCAGCATACCCGACAGATCGAAAAACATTCAGTACTTC. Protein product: CASIPDRSKNIQYF.

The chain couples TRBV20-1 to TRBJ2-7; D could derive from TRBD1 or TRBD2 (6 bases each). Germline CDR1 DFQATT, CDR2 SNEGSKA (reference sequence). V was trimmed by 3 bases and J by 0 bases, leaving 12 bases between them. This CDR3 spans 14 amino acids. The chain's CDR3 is CSASWGAHSYEQYF. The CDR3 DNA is TGCAGTGCTAGCTGGGGGGCTCACTCCTACGAGCAGTACTTC.

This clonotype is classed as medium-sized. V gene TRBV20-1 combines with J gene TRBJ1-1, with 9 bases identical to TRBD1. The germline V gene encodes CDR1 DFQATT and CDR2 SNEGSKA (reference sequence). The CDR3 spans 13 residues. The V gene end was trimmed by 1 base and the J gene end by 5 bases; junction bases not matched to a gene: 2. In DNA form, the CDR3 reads TGCAGTGCTAGAGGGGACAGGGAAACTGAAGCTTTCTTT. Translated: CSARGDRETEAFF.

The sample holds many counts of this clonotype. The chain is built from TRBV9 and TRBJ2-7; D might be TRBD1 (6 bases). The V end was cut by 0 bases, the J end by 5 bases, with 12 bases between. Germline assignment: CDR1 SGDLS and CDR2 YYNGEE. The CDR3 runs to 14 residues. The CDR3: CASSVAGTTNEQYF. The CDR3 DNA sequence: TGTGCCAGCAGCGTAGCTGGGACAACGAACGAGCAGTACTTC.

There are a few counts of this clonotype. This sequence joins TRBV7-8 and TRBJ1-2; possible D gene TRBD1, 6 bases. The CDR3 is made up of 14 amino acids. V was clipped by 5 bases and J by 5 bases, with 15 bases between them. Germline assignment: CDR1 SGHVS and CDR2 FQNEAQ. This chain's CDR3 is CASSQGWSSYGYTF. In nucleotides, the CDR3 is TGTGCCAGCAGCCAGGGGTGGAGTTCATATGGCTACACCTTC.

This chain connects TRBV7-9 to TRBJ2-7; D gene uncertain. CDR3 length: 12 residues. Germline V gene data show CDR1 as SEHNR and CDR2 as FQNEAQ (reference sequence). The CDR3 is CAVRAIRYEQYF. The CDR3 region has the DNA TGTGCTGTTAGGGCCATCCGCTACGAGCAGTACTTC.

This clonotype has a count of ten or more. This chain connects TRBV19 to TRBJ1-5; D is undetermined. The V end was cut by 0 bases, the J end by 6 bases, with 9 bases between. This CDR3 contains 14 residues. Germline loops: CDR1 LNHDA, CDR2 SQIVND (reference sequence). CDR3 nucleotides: TGTGCCAGTAGTATAGAAGCGAGAGGTCAGCCCCAGCATTTT. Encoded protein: CASSIEARGQPQHF.

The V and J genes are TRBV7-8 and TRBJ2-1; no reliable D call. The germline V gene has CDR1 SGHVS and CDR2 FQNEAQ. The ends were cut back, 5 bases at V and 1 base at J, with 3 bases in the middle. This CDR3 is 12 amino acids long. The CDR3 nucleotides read TGTGCCAGCAGCGATTCCTACAATGAGCAGTTCTTC. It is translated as CASSDSYNEQFF.

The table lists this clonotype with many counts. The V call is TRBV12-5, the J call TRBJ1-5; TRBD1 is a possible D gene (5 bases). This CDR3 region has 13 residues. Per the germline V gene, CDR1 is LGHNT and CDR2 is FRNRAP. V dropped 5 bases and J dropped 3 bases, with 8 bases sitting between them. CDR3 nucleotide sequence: TGTGCTAGTGGTACGGACATCAATCAGCCCCAGCATTTT. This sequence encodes CASGTDINQPQHF.

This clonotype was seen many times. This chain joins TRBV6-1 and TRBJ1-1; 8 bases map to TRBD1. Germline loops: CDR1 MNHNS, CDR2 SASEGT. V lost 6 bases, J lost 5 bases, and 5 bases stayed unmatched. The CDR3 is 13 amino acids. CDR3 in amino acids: CASSTGGVTEAFF. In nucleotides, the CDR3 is TGTGCCAGCAGCACAGGGGGAGTAACTGAAGCTTTCTTT.

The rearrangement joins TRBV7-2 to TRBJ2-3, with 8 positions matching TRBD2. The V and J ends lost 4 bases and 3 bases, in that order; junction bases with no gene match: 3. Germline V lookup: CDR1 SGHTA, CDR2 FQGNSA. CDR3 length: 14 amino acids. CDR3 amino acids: CASSYGRGTDTQYF. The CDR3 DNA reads TGTGCCAGCAGCTACGGGAGGGGAACAGATACGCAGTATTTT. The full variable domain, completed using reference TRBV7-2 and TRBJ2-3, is GAGVSQSPSNKVTEKGKDVELRCDPISGHTALYWYRQSLGQGLEFLIYFQGNSAPDKSGLPSDRFSAERTGGSVSTLTIQRTQQEDSAVYLCASSYGRGTDTQYFGPGTRLTVL.

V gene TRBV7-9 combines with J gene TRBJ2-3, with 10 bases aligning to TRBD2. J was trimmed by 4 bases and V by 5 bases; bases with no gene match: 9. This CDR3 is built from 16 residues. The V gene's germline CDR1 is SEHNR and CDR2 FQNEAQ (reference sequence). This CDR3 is CASSPTLAGVPDTQYF. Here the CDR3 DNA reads TGTGCCAGCAGCCCCACCCTAGCGGGAGTCCCAGATACGCAGTATTTT.

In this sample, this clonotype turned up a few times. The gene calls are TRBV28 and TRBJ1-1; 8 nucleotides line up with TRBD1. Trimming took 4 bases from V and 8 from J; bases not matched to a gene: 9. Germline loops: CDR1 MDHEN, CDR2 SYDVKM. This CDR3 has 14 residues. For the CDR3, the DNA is TGTGCCAGCAGTTCCCCGGGACAGGCGACGGAAGCTTTCTTT. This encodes CASSSPGQATEAFF.

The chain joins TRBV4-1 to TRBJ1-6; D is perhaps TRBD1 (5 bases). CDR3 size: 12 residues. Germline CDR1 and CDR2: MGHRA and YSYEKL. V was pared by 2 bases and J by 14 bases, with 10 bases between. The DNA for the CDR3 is TGCGCCAGCAGCCAACCTCGGGGGGCCCTCCACTTT. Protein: CASSQPRGALHF.

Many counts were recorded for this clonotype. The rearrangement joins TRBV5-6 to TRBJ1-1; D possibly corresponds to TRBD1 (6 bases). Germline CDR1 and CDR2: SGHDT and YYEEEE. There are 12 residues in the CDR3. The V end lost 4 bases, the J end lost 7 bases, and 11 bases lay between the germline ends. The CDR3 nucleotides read TGTGCCAGCAGCCATTGGACAGATGAAGCTTTCTTT. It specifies CASSHWTDEAFF.

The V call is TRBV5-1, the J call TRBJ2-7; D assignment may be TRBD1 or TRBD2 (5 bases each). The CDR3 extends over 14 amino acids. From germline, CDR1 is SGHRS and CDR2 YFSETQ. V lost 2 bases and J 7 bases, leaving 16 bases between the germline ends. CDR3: CASSFGDLSREQYF. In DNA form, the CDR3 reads TGCGCCAGCAGCTTCGGGGACCTCTCTCGAGAGCAGTACTTC.

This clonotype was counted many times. CDR3 nucleotides: TGTGCCAGCAGGGGCCTTGCGGAGACGCAGTATTTT. Its translation: CASRGLAETQYF. The chain recombines TRBV6-5 with TRBJ2-3; D is ambiguous. Trimming took off 6 bases at V and 9 bases at J, with 13 bases between the two ends. Germline CDR1 MNHEY, CDR2 SVGAGI. The CDR3 runs 12 residues.

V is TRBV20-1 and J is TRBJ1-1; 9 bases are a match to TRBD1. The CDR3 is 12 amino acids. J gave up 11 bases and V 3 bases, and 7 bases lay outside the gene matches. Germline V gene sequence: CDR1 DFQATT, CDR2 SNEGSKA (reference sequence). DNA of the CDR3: TGCAGTGCTAGCGGACAGGGGTGGAAGGCTTTCTTT. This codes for CSASGQGWKAFF.

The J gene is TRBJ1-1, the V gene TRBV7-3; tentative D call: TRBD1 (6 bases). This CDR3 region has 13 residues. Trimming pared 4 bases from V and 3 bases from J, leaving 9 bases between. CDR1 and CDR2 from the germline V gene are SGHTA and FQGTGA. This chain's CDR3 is CASSSGDYTEAFF. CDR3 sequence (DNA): TGTGCCAGCAGCTCAGGGGACTACACTGAAGCTTTCTTT.

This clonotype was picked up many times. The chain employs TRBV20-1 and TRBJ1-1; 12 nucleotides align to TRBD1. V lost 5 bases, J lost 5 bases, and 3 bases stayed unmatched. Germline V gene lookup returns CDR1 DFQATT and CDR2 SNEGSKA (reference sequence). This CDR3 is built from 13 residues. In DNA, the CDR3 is TGCAGTGCTTGGGGACAGGGGGCGACTGAAGCTTTCTTT. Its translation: CSAWGQGATEAFF.

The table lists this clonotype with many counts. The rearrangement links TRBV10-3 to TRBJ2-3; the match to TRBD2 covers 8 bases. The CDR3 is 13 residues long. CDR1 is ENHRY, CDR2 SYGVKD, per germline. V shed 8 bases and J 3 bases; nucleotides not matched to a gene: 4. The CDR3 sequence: CAIREGGTDTQYF. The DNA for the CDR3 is TGTGCCATCCGGGAGGGAGGGACAGATACGCAGTATTTT.

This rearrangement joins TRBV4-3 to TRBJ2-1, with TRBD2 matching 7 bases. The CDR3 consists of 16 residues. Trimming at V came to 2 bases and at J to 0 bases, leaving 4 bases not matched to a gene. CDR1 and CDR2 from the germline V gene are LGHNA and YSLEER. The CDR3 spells CASSQLLAASYNEQFF. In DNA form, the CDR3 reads TGCGCCAGCAGCCAATTGCTAGCGGCCTCCTACAATGAGCAGTTCTTC.

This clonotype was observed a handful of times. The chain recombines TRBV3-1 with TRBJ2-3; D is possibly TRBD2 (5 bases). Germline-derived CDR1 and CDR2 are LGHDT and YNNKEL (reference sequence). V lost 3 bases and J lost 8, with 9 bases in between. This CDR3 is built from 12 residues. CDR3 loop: CASSQLAGTQYF. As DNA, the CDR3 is TGTGCCAGCAGCCAGTTGGCGGGTACGCAGTATTTT.

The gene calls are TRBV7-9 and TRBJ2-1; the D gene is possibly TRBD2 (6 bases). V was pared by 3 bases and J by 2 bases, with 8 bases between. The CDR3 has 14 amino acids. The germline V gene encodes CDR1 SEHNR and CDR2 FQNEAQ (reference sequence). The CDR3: CASSLGGPYNEQFF. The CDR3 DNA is TGTGCCAGCAGCTTGGGAGGCCCCTACAATGAGCAGTTCTTC. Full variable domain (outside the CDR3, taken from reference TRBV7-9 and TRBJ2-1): DTGVSQNPRHKITKRGQNVTFRCDPISEHNRLYWYRQTLGQGPEFLTYFQNEAQLEKSRLLSDRFSAERPKGSFSTLEIQRTEQGDSAMYLCASSLGGPYNEQFFGPGTRLTVL.

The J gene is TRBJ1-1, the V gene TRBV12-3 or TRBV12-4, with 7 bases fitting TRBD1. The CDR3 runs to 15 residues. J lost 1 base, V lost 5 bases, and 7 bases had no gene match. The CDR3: CASSPRQGRNTEAFF. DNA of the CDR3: TGTGCCAGCAGTCCCCGACAGGGAAGGAACACTGAAGCTTTCTTT.